The T cell receptor (beta chain) described here comes from a study of cytomegalovirus exposure and HLA in healthy donors. Study outcomes and limitations: The authors enumerated over 150 TCR beta chains as linked to cytomegalovirus. Despite most TCR sequences being rare, some public TCRs occurred in many donors. The classifier, whose performance was assessed in both the original and validation cohorts, reportedly diagnosed cytomegalovirus status with high specificity and sensitivity.

Points on this clone: Its antigen is as yet unknown.

Using immunoSEQ multiplex PCR, the repertoire was profiled, and TCRdb retains in-frame clones only, with some absent. The table shows 250,000 to 400,000 clones, with roughly 87% occurring only once. The donors were in the roughly 130-subject validation cohort, distinct from the roughly 700-subject first cohort. From germline, CDR1 is MDHEN and CDR2 SYDVKM. The length of the CDR3 is 15 residues. The V and J ends lost 5 bases and 0 bases, in that order; junction bases with no gene match: 3. Sequences were obtained from PBMCs. This sequence was found in a man aged 25-40 years in good health and CMV-seronegative. The chain recombines TRBV28 with TRBJ1-5; 8 bases align to TRBD1. In DNA form, the CDR3 reads TGTGCCAGCAGTCGGACAGGGTATAGCAATCAGCCCCAGCATTTT. The encoded protein is CASSRTGYSNQPQHF.